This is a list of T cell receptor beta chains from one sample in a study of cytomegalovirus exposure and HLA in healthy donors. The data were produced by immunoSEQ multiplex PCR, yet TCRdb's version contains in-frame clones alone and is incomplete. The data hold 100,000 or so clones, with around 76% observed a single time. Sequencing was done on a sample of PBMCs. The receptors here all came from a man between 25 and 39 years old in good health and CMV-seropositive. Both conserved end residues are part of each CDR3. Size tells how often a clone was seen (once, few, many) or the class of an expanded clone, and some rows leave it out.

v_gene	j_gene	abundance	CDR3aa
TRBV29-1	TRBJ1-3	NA	CSAKRQGAGNTIYF
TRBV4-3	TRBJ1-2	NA	CASSQLTGDLIDGYTF
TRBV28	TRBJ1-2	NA	CASSYPLAPNYSGYTF
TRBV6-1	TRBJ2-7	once	CASSEWELSYEQYF
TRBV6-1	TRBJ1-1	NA	CASRLEQRAFF
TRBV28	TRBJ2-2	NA	CASSLQGGYTGELFF
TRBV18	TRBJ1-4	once	CASSPDGGKLFF
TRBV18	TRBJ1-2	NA	CASSPTGLYGYTF
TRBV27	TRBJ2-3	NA	CASRPGTGGIDTQYF
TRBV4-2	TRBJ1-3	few	CASSQDQGWSGNTIYF
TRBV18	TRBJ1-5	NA	CASSPGQGSPPQPQHF
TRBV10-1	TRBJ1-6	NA	CASSEGPRQGYSPLHF
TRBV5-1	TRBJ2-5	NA	CASSPGTSGGQETQYF
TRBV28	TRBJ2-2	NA	CASSLLTLNTGELFF
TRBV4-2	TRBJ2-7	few	CASSQDRDGGQSQYF
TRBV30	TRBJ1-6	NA	CAWNGQSYSPLHF
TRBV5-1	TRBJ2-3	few	CASSFPLAGGDTQYF
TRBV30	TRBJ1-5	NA	CAWSETGYNQPQHF
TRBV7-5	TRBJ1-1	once	CARSQSLTGGWGRSAFF
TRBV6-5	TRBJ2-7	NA	CASREQGSGEQYF
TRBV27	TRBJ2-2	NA	CASSSSLVQGEIGELFF
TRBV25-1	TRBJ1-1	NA	CASSDPGQGFTEAFF